What follows are 29 T cell receptor beta chains derived from one specimen sequenced in a study of T cells expressing NK-cell markers (dated by TCRdb to the early 2020s). Library construction relied on 5' RACE. TCRdb records Illumina HiSeq 2000 as the sequencer. The reads, reprocessed by TCRdb, yield one row per CDR3 protein sequence and no DNA. The record for this sample contains 350,000 to 400,000 distinct CDR3 sequences. The top ten constitute about 11% of the sample. The specimen sequenced was blood T cells: a sorted CD56 or NKG2C T cell subset, CD4+ or CD8+ T cells, or bulk PBMC T cells (not recorded which). The receptors come from a woman aged 50 to 60 in good health. Donor details come from another sample of the same person, matched by shared clones.

The chain links TRBV18 to TRBJ2-1; the TRBD1 assignment by TCRdb is unverifiable without DNA. The CDR3 length is 17 residues. The germline gives CDR1 KGHSH, CDR2 LQKENI. CDR3 residues: CASSPGGGQERGPKQFF.

This chain links TRBV13 with TRBJ2-1; the TRBD1 assignment by TCRdb is unverifiable without DNA. The CDR3 runs 13 residues. Germline values: CDR1 PRHDT, CDR2 FYEKMQ (reference sequence). CDR3 sequence: CASSAPWNGEQFF.

The chain carries TRBV4-1 and TRBJ2-2; no DNA is available, so the TRBD1 call from TCRdb remains unchecked. The CDR3 sequence is 17 residues long. The germline V gene has CDR1 MGHRA and CDR2 YSYEKL. CDR3 region: CASSRFGSPFNTGELFF.

The rearrangement links TRBV10-2 to TRBJ1-2; TCRdb's assignment of TRBD1 cannot be checked, as there is no DNA. Germline CDR1 WSHSY, CDR2 SAAADI. The length of the CDR3 is 16 residues. The CDR3 loop is CASSESNVGRSYGYTF.

The V and J genes are TRBV20-1 and TRBJ2-1. The CDR3 totals 11 residues. CDR1 and CDR2 (germline): DFQATT, SNEGSKA (reference sequence). The CDR3 loop is CSAPDGMEQFF.

The rearrangement uses TRBV4-2 and TRBJ1-5; TCRdb selects TRBD1, and the lack of DNA leaves this call unchecked. Germline V gene lookup returns CDR1 LGHNA and CDR2 YNFKEQ. The CDR3 is made up of 15 amino acids. The CDR3 reads CASSQDRGRGQPQHF.

This rearrangement joins TRBV12-3 or TRBV12-4 to TRBJ1-3. This CDR3 has 11 amino acids. This CDR3 reads CASSGGDTIYF.

The chain recombines TRBV5-1 with TRBJ2-6; TCRdb outputs TRBD2, but without DNA this stays unchecked. This CDR3 comprises 20 residues. Germline V gene sequence: CDR1 SGHRS, CDR2 YFSETQ. The CDR3 sequence is CASSLATSGSGGSGANVLTF. The full variable domain, in which reference TRBV5-1 and TRBJ2-6 provide the parts outside the CDR3, is KAGVTQTPRYLIKTRGQQVTLSCSPISGHRSVSWYQQTPGQGLQFLFEYFSETQRNKGNFPGRFSGRQFSNSRSEMNVSTLELGDSALYLCASSLATSGSGGSGANVLTFGAGSRLTVL.

The V call is TRBV7-7, the J call TRBJ2-1; TCRdb selects TRBD2, and the lack of DNA leaves this call unchecked. Germline values: CDR1 SSHAT, CDR2 FNYEAQ (reference sequence). The CDR3 has 16 residues. The CDR3 sequence is CASSPSFGFNYNEQFF. The full variable domain, its missing parts supplied by reference TRBV7-7 and TRBJ2-1, is GAGVSQSPRYKVTKRGQDVTLRCDPISSHATLYWYQQALGQGPEFLTYFNYEAQPDKSGLPSDRFSAERPEGSISTLTIQRTEQRDSAMYRCASSPSFGFNYNEQFFGPGTRLTVL.

The CDR3 reads CASRRTEEGSPLHF. The J gene is TRBJ1-6, the V gene TRBV2. The CDR3 totals 14 residues. Germline CDR1 is SNHLY and CDR2 is FYNNEI.

This chain connects TRBV6-5 to TRBJ2-3; TCRdb picks TRBD2, but there is no DNA to check that call. Germline CDR1 reads MNHEY; CDR2 reads SVGAGI. The CDR3 covers 17 residues. CDR3 loop: CASSYGTSGMAADTQYF.

CDR3 loop: CASSDPRNYGYTF. The V call is TRBV25-1, the J call TRBJ1-2. CDR1 MGHDK and CDR2 SYGVNS come from the germline V gene. This CDR3 contains 13 residues.

The chain joins TRBV6-1 to TRBJ2-6; the D call of TRBD2 rests on TCRdb alone, since no DNA is present to check it. CDR1 is MNHNS, CDR2 SASEGT, per germline. The CDR3 is 16 residues long. Here the CDR3 reads CASSEVAGAGANVLTF.

The chain carries TRBV5-1 and TRBJ2-5. Germline V gives CDR1 SGHRS, CDR2 YFSETQ. The CDR3 covers 13 residues. The CDR3 sequence is CASSSGQAGTQYF.

The gene calls are TRBV4-2 and TRBJ1-6; TCRdb indicates TRBD1, and absent DNA this call remains unverified. Per germline, CDR1 LGHNA and CDR2 YNFKEQ. This CDR3 comprises 15 residues. The CDR3 here is CASKTGTGANSPLHF.

The chain joins TRBV11-3 to TRBJ2-1. This CDR3 is built from 16 residues. Per the germline V gene, CDR1 is SGHNT and CDR2 is YENEEA. The CDR3: CASSLSSGWANNEQFF. The full variable domain, with the rest looked up from reference TRBV11-3 and TRBJ2-1, is EAGVVQSPRYKIIEKKQPVAFWCNPISGHNTLYWYLQNLGQGPELLIRYENEEAVDDSQLPKDRFSAERLKGVDSTLKIQPAELGDSAVYLCASSLSSGWANNEQFFGPGTRLTVL.

The chain has TRBV11-2 and TRBJ2-1; TCRdb lists TRBD1, though no DNA is available to test this call. This CDR3 is built from 15 residues. The germline gives CDR1 SGHAT, CDR2 FQNNGV. CDR3: CASSLDSQGAYEQFF.

The chain links TRBV12-3 or TRBV12-4 to TRBJ2-2. The CDR3 has 11 residues. This chain's CDR3 is CASGVTGELFF.

The chain combines TRBV12-3 or TRBV12-4 with TRBJ2-1; checking the TCRdb D call of TRBD2 is not possible without DNA. The length of the CDR3 is 12 residues. This CDR3 is CASSPLATKQFF.

The chain joins TRBV7-9 to TRBJ2-7; the TCRdb D gene call, TRBD2, has no DNA to confirm it. This CDR3 contains 16 residues. Germline V gene sequence: CDR1 SEHNR, CDR2 FQNEAQ (reference sequence). The CDR3 sequence: CASSSMREGGTYEQYF.

The chain combines TRBV3-1 with TRBJ2-5; TCRdb gives TRBD1 as the D gene, but with no DNA this cannot be confirmed. The germline gives CDR1 LGHDT, CDR2 YNNKEL (reference sequence). The CDR3 sequence is 14 residues long. CDR3 loop: CASMGTETRETQYF.

The V gene is TRBV12-3 or TRBV12-4, the J gene TRBJ2-1; TCRdb lists TRBD2, though no DNA is available to test this call. The CDR3 runs 15 residues. This CDR3 reads CASNIAGGTRGEQFF.

CDR3 amino acids: CATAVSGWSQETQYF. The chain uses TRBV24-1 and TRBJ2-5; checking the TCRdb D call of TRBD1 is not possible without DNA. Germline V lookup: CDR1 KGHDR, CDR2 SFDVKD. This CDR3 is built from 15 residues.

The chain links TRBV21-1 to TRBJ2-3; TCRdb returns TRBD2, unconfirmable since there is no DNA. TRBV21-1 is a documented pseudogene. The CDR3 length is 16 residues. The CDR3 sequence is CASWSSGGWGTDTQYF.

This chain links TRBV18 with TRBJ1-1. This CDR3 region has 15 residues. Germline CDR1 is KGHSH and CDR2 is LQKENI. CDR3 sequence reads: CASSPLEGMNTEAFF.

This sequence joins TRBV5-6 and TRBJ1-1; TCRdb calls TRBD1, which cannot be checked without DNA. CDR3 size: 19 residues. Germline V lookup: CDR1 SGHDT, CDR2 YYEEEE. The CDR3 loop reads CASISFVRDRGLMNTEAFF. Drawing the rest from reference TRBV5-6 and TRBJ1-1, the complete variable domain is DAGVTQSPTHLIKTRGQQVTLRCSPKSGHDTVSWYQQALGQGPQFIFQYYEEEERQRGNFPDRFSGHQFPNYSSELNVNALLLGDSALYLCASISFVRDRGLMNTEAFFGQGTRLTVV.

This chain links TRBV5-1 with TRBJ1-2; the TCRdb call, TRBD1, lacks DNA for checking. CDR3 length equals 13 residues. Germline CDR1 reads SGHRS; CDR2 reads YFSETQ. This CDR3 is CASATGSKDGYTF.

The rearrangement links TRBV2 to TRBJ1-1; TCRdb reports TRBD1, a call that lacks DNA to check it against. The CDR3 extends over 17 amino acids. The germline V gene encodes CDR1 SNHLY and CDR2 FYNNEI. The CDR3 here is CASSESPGGPSGTEAFF.

J is TRBJ2-6 and V is TRBV7-9; as DNA is missing, the TRBD1 call by TCRdb cannot be tested. This CDR3 is built from 16 residues. Germline loops: CDR1 SEHNR, CDR2 FQNEAQ (reference sequence). CDR3 in amino acids: CASPRAMAPGANVLTF.